The clone carrying this T cell receptor (beta chain) occurred a few times. Its antigen remains unidentified. MiXCR, run by TCRdb on the reads, gives a single entry per CDR3 protein. The table records around 550,000 distinct CDR3 sequences, around a quarter of them present only once. The data were taken from a study of T cell repertoires in cytomegalovirus infection. Study context: Through public TCR beta signatures, both CMV infection and matching HLA type were indicated.

Study-wide results and limits: Identification of carriers of CMV plus the relevant HLA was performed using cumulative public TCR beta family frequency. The ex vivo response showed dominance by HLA-C-restricted CMV-specific TCR beta clonotypes.

Trimming stripped 3 bases from V and 2 bases from J, with 17 bases between. Germline-derived CDR1 and CDR2 are SGHDT and YYEEEE. This CDR3 spans 16 amino acids. This sequence was found in a human donor in good health (CMV status not recorded). Some clones in this sample may be carry-over from other donors' samples. V is TRBV5-6 and J is TRBJ2-5, with D possibly matching TRBD2 (6 bases). The sequenced sample was PBMCs. The CDR3 DNA is TGTGCCAGCAGCTCAGCCGGGACTGCAAATCAAGAGACCCAGTACTTC. It translates to CASSSAGTANQETQYF.